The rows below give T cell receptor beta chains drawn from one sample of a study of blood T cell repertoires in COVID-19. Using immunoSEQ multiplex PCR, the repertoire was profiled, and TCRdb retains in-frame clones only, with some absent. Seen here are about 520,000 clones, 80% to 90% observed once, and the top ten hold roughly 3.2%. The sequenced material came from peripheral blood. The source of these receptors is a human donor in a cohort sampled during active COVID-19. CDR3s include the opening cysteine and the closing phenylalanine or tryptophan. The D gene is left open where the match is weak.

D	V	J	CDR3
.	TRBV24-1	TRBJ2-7	CATSDTSSSYEQYF
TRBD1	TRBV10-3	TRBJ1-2	CAISESRQGNGYTF
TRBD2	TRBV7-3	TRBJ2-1	CASSLRAGSYNEQFF
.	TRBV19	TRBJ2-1	CASSPQQGAYNEQFF
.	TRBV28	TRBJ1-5	CASSLSGGLRPQHF
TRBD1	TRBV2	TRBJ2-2	CASSSLGQGSGELFF
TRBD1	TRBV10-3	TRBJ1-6	CAISGTGYSPLHF
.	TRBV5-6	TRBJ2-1	CASELRGGSGIEQFF
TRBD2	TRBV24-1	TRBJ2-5	CAVGGRGQETQYF
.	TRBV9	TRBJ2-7	CASSAHASPSYEQYF